Following are 18 T cell receptor beta chains from one sample sequenced in a study of blood T cell repertoires in COVID-19. TCRdb's table, derived via immunoSEQ multiplex PCR, lists solely in-frame clones and lacks some. This table holds roughly 260,000 clones, 91% found once. Sequencing input: PBMCs or T cells enriched from blood (not recorded which). All receptors derive from a human donor in a cohort exposed to, infected with or recovered from COVID-19 (not recorded which). The donor label of this sample is uncertain.

This clone appeared a single time. The chain couples TRBV5-1 to TRBJ2-1; a possible D gene is TRBD1 (5 bases). Trimming cost V 2 bases and J 6 bases, with 15 bases left between them. There are 15 residues in the CDR3. The germline CDR1 and CDR2 sequences are SGHRS and YFSETQ. The CDR3 reads CASSLLGQGSNEQFF. The CDR3 nucleotides read TGCGCCAGCAGCTTACTCGGCCAGGGCTCCAATGAGCAGTTCTTC.

This chain connects TRBV12-5 to TRBJ2-3, with 8 nucleotides matching TRBD2. The CDR3 is 16 residues long. V shed 1 base and J 4 bases; nucleotides not matched to a gene: 7. Germline V gives CDR1 LGHNT, CDR2 FRNRAP. The CDR3 DNA reads TGTGCTAGTGGTTTGGGGGGACTAGTACTCGCAGATACGCAGTATTTT. It translates to CASGLGGLVLADTQYF.

The V call is TRBV19, the J call TRBJ1-2; D is ambiguous. V was cut by 7 bases and J by 7 bases, with 19 bases left in between. The CDR3 length is 14 residues. The germline gives CDR1 LNHDA, CDR2 SQIVND (reference sequence). CDR3 bases: TGTGCCAGTACCCTCGGGTTGGTTCGGCGTGGCTACACCTTC. This gives the protein CASTLGLVRRGYTF.

This rearrangement joins TRBV27 to TRBJ2-7; 13 bases map to TRBD2. V lost 6 bases, J lost 2 bases, and 1 base stayed unmatched. This CDR3 has 14 amino acids. Germline CDR1 is MNHEY and CDR2 is SMNVEV (reference sequence). The CDR3 DNA follows: TGTGCCAGCAGGACTAGCGGGGGGACCTACGAGCAGTACTTC. Its translation is CASRTSGGTYEQYF.

The chain couples TRBV6-6 to TRBJ1-2; TRBD1 is a possible D gene (5 bases). The CDR3 contains 15 residues. Germline lookup yields CDR1 MNHNY and CDR2 SVGAGI (reference sequence). The V end lost 7 bases, the J end lost 8 bases, and 23 bases lay between the germline ends. The CDR3 protein is CASTFSPGGAHGYTF. For the CDR3, the DNA is TGTGCCAGCACCTTCTCTCCTGGCGGGGCGCACGGCTACACCTTC.

The rearrangement joins TRBV24-1 to TRBJ1-1; 7 bases are a match to TRBD1. CDR3 length: 15 residues. Germline V gives CDR1 KGHDR, CDR2 SFDVKD. The V gene end was trimmed by 4 bases and the J gene end by 3 bases; junction bases not matched to a gene: 7. CDR3 region: CATSERQGRDTEAFF. The CDR3, as DNA: TGTGCCACCAGTGAAAGACAGGGAAGGGACACTGAAGCTTTCTTT.

This chain connects TRBV7-9 to TRBJ1-5; 7 bases align to TRBD1. The CDR3 has 12 amino acids. Germline CDR1 reads SEHNR; CDR2 reads FQNEAQ (reference sequence). V was pared by 5 bases and J by 5 bases, with 0 bases of the junction left unmatched. CDR3 coding DNA: TGTGCCAGCAGCACAGGGGATCAGCCCCAGCATTTT. The encoded protein is CASSTGDQPQHF.

The chain carries TRBV11-2 and TRBJ1-1; D is undetermined. Germline V lookup: CDR1 SGHAT, CDR2 FQNNGV. The germline V and J ends were trimmed by 5 bases and 7 bases, with 14 bases remaining between them. This CDR3 region has 13 residues. CDR3 loop: CASSPTGGREAFF. The CDR3 DNA reads TGTGCCAGCAGCCCCACTGGCGGCCGTGAAGCTTTCTTT.

This chain links TRBV7-9 with TRBJ2-2; 12 nucleotides line up with TRBD2. This CDR3 contains 17 residues. The V gene end was trimmed by 8 bases and the J gene end by 2 bases; junction bases not matched to a gene: 9. In germline, CDR1 is SEHNR, CDR2 FQNEAQ (reference sequence). The CDR3 loop reads CASRTSGELLNTGELFF. CDR3 DNA: TGTGCCAGCCGGACTAGCGGGGAGCTTCTTAACACCGGGGAGCTGTTTTTT.

This clone has only one observation. V and J are TRBV6-2 or TRBV6-3 and TRBJ2-6; 7 bases are shared with TRBD1. The V segment lost 5 bases and the J segment 0 bases; nucleotides outside the gene matches: 4. In germline, CDR1 is MNHEY, CDR2 SVGEGT. The CDR3 spans 16 residues. In DNA form, the CDR3 reads TGTGCCAGCAGTGGGGGACAGCGCTCTGGGGCCAACGTCCTGACTTTC. The encoded protein is CASSGGQRSGANVLTF.

The V call is TRBV10-3, the J call TRBJ1-5, with TRBD1 matching over 7 bases. Germline CDR1 is ENHRY and CDR2 is SYGVKD. V trimming: 7 bases; J trimming: 6 bases; junction bases outside the gene matches: 6. The CDR3 is 13 residues long. The CDR3 DNA is TGTGCCATCAAGGGGGCCTTGGGTCAGCCCCAGCATTTT. It codes for CAIKGALGQPQHF.

The J gene is TRBJ1-5, the V gene TRBV3-1 (or the pseudogene TRBV3-2); maybe TRBD1 (5 bases). The CDR3 has 14 residues. Looked up from germline, CDR1 is LGHDT and CDR2 is YNNKEL (reference sequence). Trimming took 4 bases from V and 4 from J, leaving 11 bases between them. This chain's CDR3 is CASSPSRGNQPQHF. Written as DNA, the CDR3 is TGTGCCAGCAGCCCCTCCCGGGGGAATCAGCCCCAGCATTTT.

The chain uses TRBV2 and TRBJ1-5, with 10 bases matching TRBD1. CDR1 is SNHLY, CDR2 FYNNEI, per germline. This CDR3 is 14 amino acids long. The trim removed 6 bases at V and 7 bases at J, leaving 6 bases unmatched. The CDR3 protein is CASSRTGGYQPQHF. DNA of the CDR3: TGTGCCAGCAGCAGGACAGGGGGGTACCAGCCCCAGCATTTT.

As concerns this clone: The identical CDR3 is also encoded by other nucleotide sequences in the sample. V usage is TRBV2 and J usage is TRBJ1-1; 8 nucleotides match TRBD1. The germline CDR1 and CDR2 sequences are SNHLY and FYNNEI. There are 13 residues in the CDR3. J lost 4 bases, V lost 7 bases, and 5 bases had no gene match. DNA of the CDR3: TGTGCCAGCACCGGACAGGGCGGCACTGAAGCTTTCTTT. Translated: CASTGQGGTEAFF.

The J gene is TRBJ1-2, the V gene TRBV6-5, with 9 bases matching TRBD1. CDR3 size: 14 residues. V was clipped by 6 bases and J by 4 bases; unmatched bases: 6. Germline lookup yields CDR1 MNHEY and CDR2 SVGAGI. The CDR3 here is CASSPDRGAYGYTF. CDR3 DNA: TGTGCCAGCAGCCCGGACAGGGGTGCCTATGGCTACACCTTC.

The chain joins TRBV10-3 to TRBJ1-6; D unclear. In germline, CDR1 is ENHRY, CDR2 SYGVKD. The CDR3 is 13 amino acids. V dropped 3 bases and J dropped 5 bases, with 5 bases sitting between them. The CDR3 loop is CAISDSDNSPLHF. CDR3 coding DNA: TGTGCCATCAGTGATTCAGATAATTCACCCCTCCACTTT.

The rearrangement links TRBV18 to TRBJ2-7; perhaps TRBD2 as D (5 bases). The CDR3 contains 13 residues. Between the trimmed V and J ends, which lost 6 bases and 3 bases, there was a span of 12 bases. Looked up from germline, CDR1 is KGHSH and CDR2 is LQKENI. CDR3 nucleotides: TGTGCCAGCTCTCTCCGGGGTAACTACGAGCAGTACTTC. Amino acids: CASSLRGNYEQYF.

CDR3 loop: CASSLRDSSGNTIYF. Written as DNA, the CDR3 is TGTGCCAGCAGCCTTAGGGACAGCTCTGGAAACACCATATATTTT. The genes are TRBV9 and TRBJ1-3, with 7 nucleotides matching TRBD1. This CDR3 is 15 amino acids long. Germline V gene sequence: CDR1 SGDLS, CDR2 YYNGEE. V shed 4 bases and J 0 bases; nucleotides not matched to a gene: 4.